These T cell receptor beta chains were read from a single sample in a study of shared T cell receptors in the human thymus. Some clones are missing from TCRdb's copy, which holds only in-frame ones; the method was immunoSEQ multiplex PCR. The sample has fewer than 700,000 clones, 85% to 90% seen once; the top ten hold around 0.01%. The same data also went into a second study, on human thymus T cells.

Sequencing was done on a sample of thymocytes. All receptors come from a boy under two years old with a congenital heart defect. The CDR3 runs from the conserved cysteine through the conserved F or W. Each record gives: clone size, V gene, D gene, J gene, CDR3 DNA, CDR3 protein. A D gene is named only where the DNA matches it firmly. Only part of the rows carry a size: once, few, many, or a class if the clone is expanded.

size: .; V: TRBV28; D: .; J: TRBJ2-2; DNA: TGTGCCAGCACCCCCAGGGGGGCAGGGGTCGACGGGGAGCTGTTTTTT; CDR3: CASTPRGAGVDGELFF
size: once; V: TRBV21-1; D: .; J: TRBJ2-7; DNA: TGTGCCAGCAGCTCCCGGGACAGCTCCTACGAGCAGTACTTC; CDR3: CASSSRDSSYEQYF
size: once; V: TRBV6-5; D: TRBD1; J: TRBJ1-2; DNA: TGTGCCACCACGGACAGGGGGCATGGTGGCTACACCTTC; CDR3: CATTDRGHGGYTF
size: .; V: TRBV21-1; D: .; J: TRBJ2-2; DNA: TGTGCCAGGGGGATGGGAGGAGAGCTGTTTTTT; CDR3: CARGMGGELFF
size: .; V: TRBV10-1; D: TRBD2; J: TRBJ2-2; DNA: TGCGCCAGCAGTGAGTCCGCTAGCGGTTTATGGACCGGGGAGCTGTTTTTT; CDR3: CASSESASGLWTGELFF
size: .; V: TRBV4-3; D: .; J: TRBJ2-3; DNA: TGCGCCAGCAGCCAAGATTACAGGGGCACAGATACGCAGTATTTT; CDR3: CASSQDYRGTDTQYF
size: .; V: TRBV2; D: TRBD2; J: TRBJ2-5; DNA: TGTGCCAGCAGTGATACTAGCGGGGCACAAGAGACCCAGTACTTC; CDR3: CASSDTSGAQETQYF
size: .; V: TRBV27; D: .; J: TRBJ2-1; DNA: TGTGCCAGCAGTTTAAACAGGGCCAATGAGCAGTTCTTC; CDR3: CASSLNRANEQFF
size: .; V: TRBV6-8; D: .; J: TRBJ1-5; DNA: TGTGCCAGCAGTTACAAGGCAGGGCCGAATCAGCCCCAGCATTTT; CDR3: CASSYKAGPNQPQHF
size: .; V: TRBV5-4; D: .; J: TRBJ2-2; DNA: TGTGCCAGCAGCTCCCCAAACACGAACACCGGGGAGCTGTTTTTT; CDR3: CASSSPNTNTGELFF
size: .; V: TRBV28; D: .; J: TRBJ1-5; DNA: TGTGCCAGCACCCCGCCGAGGGTCGGGCAGCCCCAGCATTTT; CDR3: CASTPPRVGQPQHF
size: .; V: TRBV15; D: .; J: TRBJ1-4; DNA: TGTGCCACCAGCAGAGATGCTCGGGGGATGGCAACTAATGAAAAACTGTTTTTT; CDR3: CATSRDARGMATNEKLFF
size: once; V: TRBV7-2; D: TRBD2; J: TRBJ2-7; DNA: TGTGCCAGCAGCTCTGGACTAGGCCGAAGCTCCTACGAGCAGTACTTC; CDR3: CASSSGLGRSSYEQYF
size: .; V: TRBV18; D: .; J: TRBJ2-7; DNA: TGTGCCAGCTCACCAACCGGGAGCTCCTACGAGCAGTACTTC; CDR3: CASSPTGSSYEQYF
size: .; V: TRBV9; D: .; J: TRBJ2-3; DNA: TGTGCCAGCAGCGTAGCGGGGACTAGCACAGATACGCAGTATTTT; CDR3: CASSVAGTSTDTQYF
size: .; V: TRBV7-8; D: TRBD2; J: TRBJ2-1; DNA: TGTGCCAGCAGCGCAGGGACTAGCGGGTGGAGCTCCTACAATGAGCAGTTCTTC; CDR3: CASSAGTSGWSSYNEQFF
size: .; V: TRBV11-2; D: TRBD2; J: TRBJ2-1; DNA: TGTGCCAGCAGCTTACCTCTAGCGGGGAGGCAGTTCTTC; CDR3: CASSLPLAGRQFF
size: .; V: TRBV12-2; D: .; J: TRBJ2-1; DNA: TGTGCAAGTCGTCCCGGGACTAGTAAGTTCTTC; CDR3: CASRPGTSKFF
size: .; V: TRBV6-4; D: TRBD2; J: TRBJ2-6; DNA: TGTGCCAGCAGCCCAAGGACTAGCGGGAGTATTGGGGCCAACGTCCTGACTTTC; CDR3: CASSPRTSGSIGANVLTF
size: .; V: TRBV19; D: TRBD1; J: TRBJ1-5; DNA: TGTGCCAGTAGTATCGGACAGGGCCGCCAGCCCCAGCATTTT; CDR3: CASSIGQGRQPQHF
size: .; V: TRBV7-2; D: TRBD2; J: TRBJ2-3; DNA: TGTGCCAGCAGCATCCCTAGCGGGGGCCGCACAGATACGCAGTATTTT; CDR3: CASSIPSGGRTDTQYF
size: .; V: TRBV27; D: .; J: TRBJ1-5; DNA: TGTGCCAGCAGACTACAGGTTTTGTGTCAGCCCCAGCATTTT; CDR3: CASRLQVLCQPQHF
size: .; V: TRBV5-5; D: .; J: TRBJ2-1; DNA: TGTGCCAGCAGCCAACAGGGTAGCGCCATATACAATGAGCAGTTCTTC; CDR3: CASSQQGSAIYNEQFF
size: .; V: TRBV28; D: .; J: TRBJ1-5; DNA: TGTGCCAGCAGTCAGGGCGGGGTGGGGCCCCGCAATCAGCCCCAGCATTTT; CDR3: CASSQGGVGPRNQPQHF
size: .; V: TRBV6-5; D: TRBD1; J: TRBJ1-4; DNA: TGTGCCAGCAGTTTTCCCGACAGGGAAGGGAATGAAAAACTGTTTTTT; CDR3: CASSFPDREGNEKLFF
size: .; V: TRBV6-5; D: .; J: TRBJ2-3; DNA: TGTGCCAGCAGCCTAGATAGCGGCCACACAGATACGCAGTATTTT; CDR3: CASSLDSGHTDTQYF
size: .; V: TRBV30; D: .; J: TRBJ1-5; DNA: TGTGCCTGGAGTAGGGGGGGGGCCAAACCTAGCAATCAGCCCCAGCATTTT; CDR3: CAWSRGGAKPSNQPQHF
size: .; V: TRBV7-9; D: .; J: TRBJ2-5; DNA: TGTGCCAGCAGCTTAGCCCCCCGCAGGGAAGAGACCCAGTACTTC; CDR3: CASSLAPRREETQYF
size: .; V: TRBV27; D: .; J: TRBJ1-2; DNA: TGTGCCAGCAGTTCCCGGTGGGAGGCCCGCTATGGCTACACCTTC; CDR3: CASSSRWEARYGYTF
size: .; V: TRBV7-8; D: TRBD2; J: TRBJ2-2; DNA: TGTGCCAGCAGCTCGGGACTAGCGGGCACCGGGGAGCTGTTTTTT; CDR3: CASSSGLAGTGELFF
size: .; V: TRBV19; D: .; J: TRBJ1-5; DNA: TGTGCCAGTAGTCCCGGGGAGGGCAGAGATCAGCCCCAGCATTTT; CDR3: CASSPGEGRDQPQHF
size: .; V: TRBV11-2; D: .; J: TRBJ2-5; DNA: TGTGCCAGCAGCCCTTTGGCGGGGCACCAAGAGACCCAGTACTTC; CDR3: CASSPLAGHQETQYF
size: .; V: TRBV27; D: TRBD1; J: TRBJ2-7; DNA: TGTGCCAGCAGGGGGAAGACAGGGGGCTCCTACGAGCAGTACTTC; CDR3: CASRGKTGGSYEQYF
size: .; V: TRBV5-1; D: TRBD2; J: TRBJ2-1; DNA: TGCGCCAGCAGCTCGCCCAATGGACTAGCGGGACAATACAATGAGCAGTTCTTC; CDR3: CASSSPNGLAGQYNEQFF
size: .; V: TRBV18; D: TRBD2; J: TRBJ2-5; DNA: TGTGCCAGCTCACCCCCCGGGACTAGGGAGGAGACCCAGTACTTC; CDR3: CASSPPGTREETQYF
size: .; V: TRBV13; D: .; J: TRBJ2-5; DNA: TGTGCCAGCAGCTCATCACGAACTAGAGCCCAAGAGACCCAGTACTTC; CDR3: CASSSSRTRAQETQYF
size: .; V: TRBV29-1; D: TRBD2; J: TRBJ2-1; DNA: TGCAGCGTTGAAGATCAGGGACTAGCGGGAGTACGCTCCTACAATGAGCAGTTCTTC; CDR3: CSVEDQGLAGVRSYNEQFF
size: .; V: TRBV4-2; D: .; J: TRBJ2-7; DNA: TGTGCCAGCAGCCAACCAATCATAAACGGGATACCCCCTTACGAGCAGTACTTC; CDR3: CASSQPIINGIPPYEQYF
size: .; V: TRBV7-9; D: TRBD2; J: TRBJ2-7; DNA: TGTGCCAGCAGCCCCCCTAGCGGGCAAGAGACCTACGAGCAGTACTTC; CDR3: CASSPPSGQETYEQYF
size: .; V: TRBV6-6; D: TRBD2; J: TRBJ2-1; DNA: TGTGCCAGCAGCTCCAGGACTAGCGGAGTTTACAATGAGCAGTTCTTC; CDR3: CASSSRTSGVYNEQFF
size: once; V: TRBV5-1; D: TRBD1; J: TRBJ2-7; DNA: TGCGCCAGCAGCCGCCCCGGGACAGGGCCATCACCGGGCTCCTACGAGCAGTACTTC; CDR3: CASSRPGTGPSPGSYEQYF
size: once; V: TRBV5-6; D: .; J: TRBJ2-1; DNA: TGTGCCAGCAGCTTGGCCCCCTGGGGCGCTTGGAATGAGCAGTTCTTC; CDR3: CASSLAPWGAWNEQFF
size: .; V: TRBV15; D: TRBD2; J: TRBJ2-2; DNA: TGTGCCACCATCCGCGGGAGGGTCGGGGAGCTGTTTTTT; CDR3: CATIRGRVGELFF
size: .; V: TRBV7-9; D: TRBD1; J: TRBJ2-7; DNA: TGTGCCAGCAGCTGCCCAACCCACTCCGGGACAGAGGAGTACGAGCAGTACTTC; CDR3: CASSCPTHSGTEEYEQYF
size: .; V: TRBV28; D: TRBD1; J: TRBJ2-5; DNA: TGTGCCAGCGCCGCCCAAATTGTGGGGACAGGGAGACCTCAAGAGACCCAGTACTTC; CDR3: CASAAQIVGTGRPQETQYF
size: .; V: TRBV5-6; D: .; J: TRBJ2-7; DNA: TGTGCCAGCAGCTTGTGGACTCTGTGGTACGAGCAGTACTTC; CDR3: CASSLWTLWYEQYF
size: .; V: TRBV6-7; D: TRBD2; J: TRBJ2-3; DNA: TGTGCCAGCAGCCGACTAGCGGGAGGCCGGGATACGCAGTATTTT; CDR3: CASSRLAGGRDTQYF
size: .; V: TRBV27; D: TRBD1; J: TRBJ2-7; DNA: TGTGCCAGCAGTTTATCGGTGACAGGGTCCACCTACGAGCAGTACTTC; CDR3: CASSLSVTGSTYEQYF
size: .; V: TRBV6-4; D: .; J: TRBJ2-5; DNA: TGTGCCAGCAGTGAGGGAGACAGGTACAAAGAGACCCAGTACTTC; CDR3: CASSEGDRYKETQYF
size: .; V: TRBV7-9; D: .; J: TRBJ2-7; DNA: TGTGCCAGCAGCTTAGGTTGTTGCAAAGTGCGGGACTACGAGCAGTACTTC; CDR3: CASSLGCCKVRDYEQYF
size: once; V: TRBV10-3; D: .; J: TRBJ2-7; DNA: TGTGCCATCAGTGGGGGACCGACAGGAGCCTACGAGCAGTACTTC; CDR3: CAISGGPTGAYEQYF
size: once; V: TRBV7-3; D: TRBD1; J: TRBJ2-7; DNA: TGTGCCAGCAGCCCGCCAGGGGGAAAAACCTACGAGCAGTACTTC; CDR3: CASSPPGGKTYEQYF
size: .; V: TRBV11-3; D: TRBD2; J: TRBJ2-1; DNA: TGTGCCAGCAGCCTAAGCGGGAGGGGGACTAATGAGCAGTTCTTC; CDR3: CASSLSGRGTNEQFF
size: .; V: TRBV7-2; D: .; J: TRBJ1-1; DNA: TGTGCCAGCAGCCAGCGGGGCACTGAAGCTTTCTTT; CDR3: CASSQRGTEAFF
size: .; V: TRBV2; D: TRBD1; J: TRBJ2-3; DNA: TGTGCCAGCCTAGAGGGGGCGGGTACGCAGTATTTT; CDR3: CASLEGAGTQYF